Included here is one T cell receptor beta chain sequence, with context. The antigen is undetermined. The data were taken from a study of cytomegalovirus exposure and HLA in healthy donors. Study information: The 130 or so validation repertoires used the same platform as the 600 to 750 first-cohort repertoires (as reported by a later analysis). Study-level points and caveats: First-cohort TCR clusters tended to co-occur in the approximately 120 validation repertoires, a later analysis found. The CMV antigen specificity of a few CMV-associated chains was confirmed through in vitro analysis.

Among the 90 to 150 subjects of the validation cohort, separate from the approximately 660-subject first cohort, were the donors. Repertoires were generated with immunoSEQ multiplex PCR, while TCRdb's copy carries only in-frame clones and drops some. Here the sample spans under 130,000 clones, approximately 90% being singletons. Germline CDR1 is MNHNY and CDR2 is SVGAGI (reference sequence). The V end was cut by 3 bases, the J end by 4 bases, with 15 bases between. The CDR3 has 15 amino acids. The TCR originated in a woman between 18 and 30 years old in good health and CMV-seropositive. The chain combines TRBV6-6 with TRBJ2-5; maybe TRBD2 (6 bases). Sequencing used PBMCs. The CDR3 sequence: CASSYGGNGGETQYF. The CDR3 DNA follows: TGTGCCAGCAGTTATGGGGGTAACGGGGGAGAGACCCAGTACTTC.